This TCR beta chain was sequenced for a study of shared clonotypes between healthy human individuals. Study-wide background: Researchers drew samples from a couple of women and a few men aged 18 to 49. There were three CD4 naive, three CD4 memory, two CD8 naive and one CD8 memory plates per donor.

This was a deep-level run. Per the original data handling: Owing to the provision of junction-only sequences devoid of quality scores by immunoSEQ, filtering differed. The protocol was immunoSEQ multiplex PCR, while the TCRdb copy is restricted to in-frame clones and leaves out a portion. The V and J calls and clone size were taken over from that table, and D and trimming were inferred from the DNA. The sample consists of about 2.2 million clones, under 95% of them appearing once. The naive CD8 fraction comprised CD45RO-negative cells positively selected for CCR7 and excluded terminally differentiated effector memory CD45RA+ cells. The sequenced sample consisted of naive CD8+ T cells from PBMCs. This clonotype was obtained from a man between 18 and 35 years old in good health. Some clones in this sample may be carry-over from other donors' samples.

CDR3 sequence: CASSGGHSGNTIYF. CDR3 nucleotides: TGTGCCAGCAGTGGGGGACACTCTGGAAACACCATATATTTT. The chain couples TRBV28 to TRBJ1-3; D is perhaps TRBD1 (6 bases). There are 14 residues in the CDR3. The germline V and J ends were trimmed by 5 bases and 0 bases, with 8 bases remaining between them. Germline CDR1 reads MDHEN; CDR2 reads SYDVKM.